This T cell receptor beta chain originates from a study of shared clonotypes between healthy human individuals. Study details: Researchers drew samples from a couple of women and a few men aged 18 to 49.

Of note for this clone: The antigen remains unidentified.

Researchers divided each subset's genomic DNA evenly across several immunoSEQ plates. Sequencing used immunoSEQ multiplex PCR; TCRdb keeps in-frame clones, though not all of them. The sample lists approximately 2.5 million clones, just over 90% seen once, with over 0.12% in the top ten. Findings and caveats of the study: How much donors shared clonotypes was expected to be affected by sequencing depth. Some clonotypes were shared by all four sorted-subset donors, while others were not shared. The non-shared ones had lower generation probabilities than the shared ones.

Sequencing was carried out using naive CD4+ T cells sorted from blood. Regarding subset: CD45RA+ positively selected. This receptor was identified in a man aged 18 to 29 in good health.

The CDR3 DNA reads as TGTGCCAGCAGAACCGGACCCTCGAATTCACCCCTCCACTTT. Its translation is CASRTGPSNSPLHF. The rearrangement joins TRBV28 to TRBJ1-6; D call uncertain. Germline V gives CDR1 MDHEN, CDR2 SYDVKM. The CDR3 has 14 residues. The V end lost 6 bases, the J end lost 7 bases, and 13 bases lay between the germline ends.